This T cell receptor beta chain emerged from a study of shared clonotypes between healthy human individuals. In germline, CDR1 is SGHRS, CDR2 YFSETQ. The ends were cut back, 0 bases at V and 3 bases at J, with 12 bases in the middle. The CDR3 consists of 15 residues. An assay was performed, and its level was deep. Clones were sequenced by immunoSEQ multiplex PCR, and TCRdb holds only the in-frame ones, with some missing. The repertoire holds roughly 2 million clones, with 95% as singletons. The authors divided CD4+ cells into CD45RA+ naive and CD45RA-negative memory subsets. The chain is built from TRBV5-1 and TRBJ2-5; D is possibly TRBD1 (6 bases). The sequence was obtained from a man younger than 35 in good health. The sequenced sample consisted of naive CD4+ T cells sorted from blood. Documented subset: CD45RA+ positively selected. The CDR3 loop reads CASSLEAGAEETQYF. The CDR3 DNA reads TGCGCCAGCAGCTTGGAGGCAGGGGCCGAAGAGACCCAGTACTTC.